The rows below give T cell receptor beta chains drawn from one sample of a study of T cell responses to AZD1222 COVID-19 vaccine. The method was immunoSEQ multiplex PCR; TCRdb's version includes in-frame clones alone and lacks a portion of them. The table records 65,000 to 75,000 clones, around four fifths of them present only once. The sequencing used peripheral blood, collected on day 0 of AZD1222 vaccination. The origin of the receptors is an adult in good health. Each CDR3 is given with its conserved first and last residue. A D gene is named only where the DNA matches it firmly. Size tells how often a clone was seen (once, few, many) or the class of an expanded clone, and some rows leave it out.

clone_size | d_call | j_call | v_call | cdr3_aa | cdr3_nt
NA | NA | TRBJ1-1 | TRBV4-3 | CASSQDGEVNTEAFF | TGCGCCAGCAGCCAAGACGGGGAGGTGAACACTGAAGCTTTCTTT
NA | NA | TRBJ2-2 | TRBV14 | CASSQQPGPGELFF | TGTGCCAGCAGCCAACAGCCAGGGCCCGGGGAGCTGTTTTTT
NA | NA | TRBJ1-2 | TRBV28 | CASSLYGTPEPANYGYTF | TGTGCCAGCAGTTTATACGGGACGCCAGAACCAGCTAACTATGGCTACACCTTC
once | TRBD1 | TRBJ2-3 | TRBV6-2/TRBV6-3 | CASTPTLGQGTDTQYF | TGTGCCAGCACCCCTACCTTGGGACAGGGAACAGATACGCAGTATTTT
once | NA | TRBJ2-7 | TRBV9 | CASSVASSPPNEQYF | TGTGCCAGCAGCGTAGCATCTAGTCCGCCTAACGAGCAGTACTTC
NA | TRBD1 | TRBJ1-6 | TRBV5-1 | CASMIGTVYNSPLHF | TGCGCCAGCATGATTGGGACAGTCTATAATTCACCCCTCCACTTT
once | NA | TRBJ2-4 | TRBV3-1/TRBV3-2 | CASSQRTGLDIQYF | TGTGCCAGCAGCCAAAGGACGGGACTTGACATTCAGTACTTC
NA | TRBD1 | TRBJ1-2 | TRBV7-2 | CASSLTGTDYTF | TGTGCCAGCAGCTTAACCGGGACAGATTACACCTTC
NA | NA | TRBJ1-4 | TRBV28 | CASRTSRSTNEKLFF | TGTGCCAGCAGGACATCCAGGTCAACTAATGAAAAACTGTTTTTT
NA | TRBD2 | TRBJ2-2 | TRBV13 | CASSPGVAGRGGELFF | TGTGCCAGCAGTCCCGGCGTAGCGGGAAGAGGCGGGGAGCTGTTTTTT
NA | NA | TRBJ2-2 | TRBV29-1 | CSGRVSNTGELFF | TGCAGCGGCAGGGTGTCGAACACCGGGGAGCTGTTTTTT
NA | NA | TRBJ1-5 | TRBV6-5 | CASIPSGLTAQPQHF | TGTGCCAGCATTCCTTCGGGACTCACGGCGCAGCCCCAGCATTTT
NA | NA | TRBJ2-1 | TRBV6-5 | CASSYVGRGQDEQFF | TGTGCCAGCAGTTACGTCGGCAGGGGCCAAGATGAGCAGTTCTTC
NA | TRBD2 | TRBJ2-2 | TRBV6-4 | CASLAGEDTGELFF | TGTGCCAGCCTAGCGGGAGAAGACACCGGGGAGCTGTTTTTT
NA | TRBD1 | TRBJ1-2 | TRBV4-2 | CASSQTRTGTVYGYTF | TGTGCCAGCAGCCAAACAAGGACCGGGACAGTCTATGGCTACACCTTC
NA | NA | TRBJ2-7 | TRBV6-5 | CASSYNYEQYF | TGTGCCAGCAGTTACAACTACGAGCAGTACTTC